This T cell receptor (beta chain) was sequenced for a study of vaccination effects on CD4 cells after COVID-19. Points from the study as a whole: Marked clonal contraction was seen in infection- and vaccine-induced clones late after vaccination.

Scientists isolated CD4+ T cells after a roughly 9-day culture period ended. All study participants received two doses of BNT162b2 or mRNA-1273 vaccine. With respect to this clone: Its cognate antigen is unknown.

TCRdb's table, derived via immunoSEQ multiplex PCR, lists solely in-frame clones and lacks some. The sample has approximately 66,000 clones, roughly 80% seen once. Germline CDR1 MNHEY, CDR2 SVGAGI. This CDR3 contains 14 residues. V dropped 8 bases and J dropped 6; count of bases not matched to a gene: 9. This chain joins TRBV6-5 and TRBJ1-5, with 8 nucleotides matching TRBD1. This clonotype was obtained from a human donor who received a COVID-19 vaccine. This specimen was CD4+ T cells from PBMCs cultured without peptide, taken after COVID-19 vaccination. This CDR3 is CASGKDRAGQPQHF. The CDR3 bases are TGTGCCAGCGGGAAGGACAGGGCGGGTCAGCCCCAGCATTTT.